Listed here is a single TCR beta chain. This specimen belongs to a study of blood T cell repertoires in COVID-19. At the level of the study: T cells, B-cell-depleted T cells, or PBMCs provided the cDNA or gDNA that served as material.

This CDR3 has 13 amino acids. J gave up 1 base and V 8 bases, and 2 bases lay outside the gene matches. Germline V CDR1 and CDR2: ENHRY, SYGVKD. The table came from immunoSEQ multiplex PCR; TCRdb's copy has only in-frame clones and leaves some out. The table lists roughly 220,000 clones, 84% of them singletons. The sample comprised peripheral blood. V gene TRBV10-3 combines with J gene TRBJ1-1, with 9 bases matching TRBD1. The source is a woman in her thirties who had recovered from COVID-19. CDR3 sequence: CAIGDRENTEAFF. Written as DNA, the CDR3 is TGTGCCATCGGGGACAGGGAGAACACTGAAGCTTTCTTT.